This T cell receptor (beta chain) emerged from a study of response to subunit inactivated influenza vaccine. The germline CDR1 and CDR2 sequences are KGHSH and LQKENI. The CDR3 loop spans 14 amino acids. The V gene lost 2 bases and the J gene lost 8 bases, with 13 bases spanning the gap. MiXCR was run by TCRdb on the RT-PCR reads, yielding one entry per CDR3 protein. The sample has just under 550,000 distinct CDR3 sequences, approximately 20% seen once. This same sample was also taken into another study, of T cells expressing NK-cell markers. That paper states: The authors generated TCR beta cDNA through 5'RACE template switching with UMIs. Sorting was limited to alpha-beta TCR-expressing T cells with an anti-gamma-delta TCR antibody in several experiments. Dominant NKG2C+ clonotypes in a handful of donors made up about 1.0-7.5% of CD8+ T cells. Whether expanded NKG2C+ T cell clones were HCMV specific stayed uncertain.

The receptor was derived from a man in his fifties or sixties who received an inactivated influenza vaccine. This chain joins TRBV18 and TRBJ2-1; a weak D match, TRBD1 (6 bases). The sample here was CD4+ T cells sorted from PBMCs, taken approximately 12 days after vaccination. CDR3 loop: CASSPIQGIHEQFF. The CDR3 DNA reads TGTGCCAGCTCACCAATACAGGGTATCCATGAGCAGTTCTTC.